This is a list of T cell receptor beta chains from one sample in a study of blood T cell repertoires in COVID-19. Profiled with immunoSEQ multiplex PCR; TCRdb holds only in-frame clones, not every one. The profile shows over 300,000 clones, 65% to 90% of them singletons. Source material: PBMCs or T cells enriched from blood (not recorded which). All receptors derive from a woman between 18 and 29 years old who had recovered from COVID-19. Each CDR3 is given with its conserved first and last residue. Fields, in order: V gene, J gene, D gene, clone size, CDR3 DNA, CDR3 protein. A D gene is named only where the DNA matches it firmly. Not all rows give a size; the values are once, few, many and, for expanded clones, a class.

TRBV11-2	TRBJ1-1	TRBD1	NA	TGTGCCAGCAGCCCCTGGACAGGGGGCGAGGACACTGAAGCTTTCTTT	CASSPWTGGEDTEAFF
TRBV27	TRBJ1-1	NA	NA	TGTGCCAGCAGTTTGGCATCGAACACTGAAGCTTTCTTT	CASSLASNTEAFF
TRBV10-3	TRBJ2-7	TRBD2	NA	TGTGCCATCAGTGAGTCTAGCGGGGGAGTTTACGAGCAGTACTTC	CAISESSGGVYEQYF
TRBV5-6	TRBJ1-2	TRBD1	NA	TGTGCCAGCAGCTTGGTTTCCTGGGACAGCGCTAACTATGGCTACACCTTC	CASSLVSWDSANYGYTF
TRBV27	TRBJ1-6	TRBD1	few	TGTGCCAGCAGAATAACAGGGGGGTGGTCACCCCTCCACTTT	CASRITGGWSPLHF
TRBV27	TRBJ1-2	NA	few	TGTGCCAGCAGTTCCCTCGGACAGATTGCCAACTATGGCTACACCTTC	CASSSLGQIANYGYTF
TRBV5-1	TRBJ2-7	TRBD1	NA	TGCGCCAGCAGACCGGGACAGGGAGCCTACGAGCAGTACTTC	CASRPGQGAYEQYF
TRBV7-3	TRBJ2-7	NA	NA	TGTGCCAGCAGCTTAAACAGGGTTGGCGAGCAGTACTTC	CASSLNRVGEQYF
TRBV9	TRBJ1-2	NA	NA	TGTGCCAGCAGCGTTGCGGACAGCTATGGCTACACCTTC	CASSVADSYGYTF
TRBV11-2	TRBJ2-7	TRBD2	NA	TGTGCCAGCAGCTTCAGCGGGGGAGAGCAGTACTTC	CASSFSGGEQYF
TRBV6-5	TRBJ1-5	NA	NA	TGTGCCAGCAGTCTTCAGGGTAGCAATCAGCCCCAGCATTTT	CASSLQGSNQPQHF
TRBV29-1	TRBJ1-2	TRBD1	NA	TGCAGCGTGATCCCCCGGGACAGCTATGGCTACACCTTC	CSVIPRDSYGYTF
TRBV19	TRBJ1-2	NA	NA	TGTGCCAGTAGTATCGGTGACAGGATTTTGGCTGGCTACACCTTC	CASSIGDRILAGYTF
TRBV28	TRBJ1-2	NA	NA	TGTGCCAGCAGCCTAGGGGTCAGATATGGCTACACCTTC	CASSLGVRYGYTF
TRBV6-2/TRBV6-3	TRBJ2-2	NA	NA	TGTGCCAGCAGTGACGGACTAGTGGGGGGCGCCGGGGAGCTGTTTTTT	CASSDGLVGGAGELFF
TRBV7-9	TRBJ1-1	NA	NA	TGTGCCAGCAGCCTACAGGGGAACACTGAAGCTTTCTTT	CASSLQGNTEAFF
TRBV6-6	TRBJ1-2	TRBD1	NA	TGTGCCAGCAGTGTCCGGGACAGGGCTCGTGGCTACACCTTC	CASSVRDRARGYTF
TRBV6-5	TRBJ2-5	NA	NA	TGTGCCAGCAGTTACGGGGCGGTACAAGAGACCCAGTACTTC	CASSYGAVQETQYF
TRBV18	TRBJ1-1	NA	NA	TGTGCCAGCTCACGGAATACTATGAACACTGAAGCTTTCTTT	CASSRNTMNTEAFF
TRBV3-1/TRBV3-2	TRBJ1-6	NA	once	TGTGCCAGCAGCCAAGTGGGGCAGGGGAATTCACCCCTCCACTTT	CASSQVGQGNSPLHF
TRBV7-9	TRBJ1-1	NA	NA	TGTGCCAGCAACGCAGACAGGCCCGAAGGAGCTTTCTTT	CASNADRPEGAFF
TRBV5-1	TRBJ2-5	NA	NA	TGCGCCAGCAGCACGGGACAAGGAGGCCAAGAGACCCAGTACTTC	CASSTGQGGQETQYF
TRBV7-6	TRBJ2-2	TRBD2	NA	TGTGCCAGCAGCCAGGAGAGCGGGGGGGCTGCCGGGGAGCTGTTTTTT	CASSQESGGAAGELFF
TRBV18	TRBJ1-2	NA	NA	TGTGCCAGCTCACCACCTCAGGGGAACTATGGCTACACCTTC	CASSPPQGNYGYTF
TRBV7-3	TRBJ2-1	NA	NA	TGTGCCAGCAGCTTACGGCCCTGGATTCAGGGCGGACAACGTAACAATGAGCAGTTCTTC	CASSLRPWIQGGQRNNEQFF
TRBV27	TRBJ1-3	NA	few	TGTGCCAGCACCCTCCTATTGCGGCTTTCTGGAAACACCATATATTTT	CASTLLLRLSGNTIYF
TRBV7-8	TRBJ1-1	NA	NA	TGTGCCAGCAGCTTAGATGAGGGGGGGATAGCTTTCTTT	CASSLDEGGIAFF
TRBV9	TRBJ1-4	NA	few	TGTGCCAGCAGCTTGCAGGGCGTCGCTAATGAAAAACTGTTTTTT	CASSLQGVANEKLFF
TRBV18	TRBJ1-6	TRBD1	NA	TGTGCCAGCTCATCCCGAGGACAGGGTACTAATTCACCCCTCCACTTT	CASSSRGQGTNSPLHF
TRBV5-4	TRBJ2-6	TRBD1	NA	TGTGCCAGCAGCCACCCGGGACAGGGGACTGGGGCCAACGTCCTGACTTTC	CASSHPGQGTGANVLTF
TRBV27	TRBJ1-2	NA	once	TGTGCCAGCAGTTTGCACCAGGGGCTACGGATCTACACCTTC	CASSLHQGLRIYTF
TRBV9	TRBJ2-7	NA	NA	TGTGCCAGCAGCGTAAGGGGGACCCCTGACTACGAGCAGTACTTC	CASSVRGTPDYEQYF
TRBV27	TRBJ2-7	NA	NA	TGTGCCAGCAGCTATTTGGGGGGTACTAGCCCCGAGCAGTACTTC	CASSYLGGTSPEQYF
TRBV15	TRBJ1-6	NA	NA	TGTGCCACCAGCAGAGGGGCTGAATCACCCCTCCACTTT	CATSRGAESPLHF
TRBV6-5	TRBJ2-2	TRBD1	NA	TGTGCCAGCAGTTCGGACAGGGGAAACACCGGGGAGCTGTTTTTT	CASSSDRGNTGELFF
TRBV5-1	TRBJ1-1	TRBD1	once	TGCGCCAGCAGCGTGACAGGGTTAACTGAAGCTTTCTTT	CASSVTGLTEAFF
TRBV10-1	TRBJ2-1	NA	NA	TGCGCCAGTGGGACTTCTTACAATGAGCAGTTCTTC	CASGTSYNEQFF
TRBV5-1	TRBJ2-1	TRBD1	once	TGCGCCAGCAGCTTATCCGGGACAGGGGGAAATGAGCAGTTCTTC	CASSLSGTGGNEQFF
TRBV5-1	TRBJ1-2	NA	NA	TGCGCCAGCACTCGGGGGAACTATGGCTACACCTTC	CASTRGNYGYTF
TRBV2	TRBJ2-1	TRBD2	NA	TGTGCCAGCGGGGGACTAAGGAATGAGCAGTTCTTC	CASGGLRNEQFF
TRBV3-1/TRBV3-2	TRBJ1-3	TRBD1	NA	TGTGCCAGCAGCCAAACAGGGGGCAAAGGAAACACCATATATTTT	CASSQTGGKGNTIYF
TRBV6-6	TRBJ2-1	NA	once	TGTGCCACCTGTCCATCAGAGGGGGGGCGTGGAGCCTACAATGAGCAGTTCTTC	CATCPSEGGRGAYNEQFF
TRBV6-6	TRBJ1-1	NA	NA	TGTGCCAGCAAGTCATCAGGGGAGAGGACTGAAGCTTTCTTT	CASKSSGERTEAFF
TRBV20-1	TRBJ2-1	TRBD2	few	TGCAGTGCTAGTGCTGAGGGACTAGCGGGAGTCTACAATGAGCAGTTCTTC	CSASAEGLAGVYNEQFF
TRBV7-2	TRBJ2-1	TRBD2	NA	TGTGCCAGCAGCTCCGGACTAGCGGGTTCTGAGCAGTTCTTC	CASSSGLAGSEQFF
TRBV15	TRBJ2-7	TRBD2	NA	TGTGCCACCAGCAGGGTCTTTGCTAGCGGGGGGTTAATCTACGAGCAGTACTTC	CATSRVFASGGLIYEQYF
TRBV29-1	TRBJ1-1	TRBD1	NA	TGCAGCGTCGTCCAAGGGGGCTATGAAGCTTTCTTT	CSVVQGGYEAFF
TRBV7-8	TRBJ1-2	TRBD1	once	TGTGCCAGCAGCATGGGGACAGCCCTCTATGGCTACACCTTC	CASSMGTALYGYTF
TRBV18	TRBJ2-7	NA	NA	TGTGCCAGCTCAGAAAACAGGGATTCCTACGAGCAGTACTTC	CASSENRDSYEQYF
TRBV19	TRBJ1-5	TRBD1	NA	TGTGCCAGTAGTATAATGAGGCCGAACAGGGGGAAACAGCCCCAGCATTTT	CASSIMRPNRGKQPQHF
TRBV19	TRBJ1-6	TRBD1	NA	TGTGCCAGTAGTACCCGGGACAGAGATAATTCACCCCTCCACTTT	CASSTRDRDNSPLHF
TRBV28	TRBJ2-1	NA	NA	NA	CASSFFGQGARNEQFF
TRBV5-5	TRBJ1-4	TRBD1	NA	TGTGCCAGCAGCCCCTGGACAGGGGGGGGTGAAAAACTGTTTTTT	CASSPWTGGGEKLFF
TRBV9	TRBJ2-7	TRBD1	once	TGTGCCAGCAGCGTAGATGGAGTGACAGGGTCCGACGAGCAGTACTTC	CASSVDGVTGSDEQYF
TRBV15	TRBJ1-1	NA	NA	TGTGCCACCAGGGGCCTGAACACTGAAGCTTTCTTT	CATRGLNTEAFF